A selection of T cell receptor beta chains follows, all from one sample in a study of cytomegalovirus exposure and HLA in healthy donors. Only in-frame clones appear in the TCRdb table, and some are missing; sequencing was by immunoSEQ multiplex PCR. The sample has 92,000 or so clones, approximately 96% seen once. Sequenced material: PBMCs. The receptors here all came from a man aged 18 to 29 in good health and CMV-seronegative. CDR3s include the opening cysteine and the closing phenylalanine or tryptophan. The order of the fields is J gene, V gene, CDR3 protein.

TRBJ2-1 | TRBV21-1 | CASSKVGSSYNEQFF
TRBJ1-4 | TRBV2 | CASSEGAGGSEKLFF
TRBJ2-1 | TRBV4-1 | CASSQVGGSGAYNEQFF
TRBJ2-3 | TRBV5-4 | CASSLNLLGTDTQYF
TRBJ1-4 | TRBV5-4 | CASSPTGSGDEKLFF
TRBJ2-7 | TRBV28 | CASSPGLTYEQYF
TRBJ2-1 | TRBV7-6 | CASSLGRDGNEQFF
TRBJ2-2 | TRBV27 | CASTWQKNTGELFF
TRBJ2-7 | TRBV20-1 | CSANLVHEQYF
TRBJ2-3 | TRBV27 | CASSLGKGTGTDTQYF
TRBJ2-1 | TRBV19 | CASSIAARVGNNEQFF